This TCR beta chain was obtained from a study of graft-versus-host responses after intestinal transplantation. About the study: Recipients across the board were started on anti-thymocyte globulin induction, then kept on tacrolimus and steroids for two to four years.

Germline V gene data show CDR1 as SGHTA and CDR2 as FQGTGA. V gave up 5 bases and J gave up 5 bases; unmatched junction bases: 6. The CDR3 loop spans 14 amino acids. On this clone: Its antigen is still unknown.

Only in-frame clones appear in the TCRdb table, and some are missing; sequencing was by immunoSEQ multiplex PCR. The sample has 80,000 to 100,000 clones; roughly 89% are singletons. The TCR comes from a human donor who was the organ donor for an intestinal transplant. The sequenced sample was unstimulated CD4+ T cells sorted from spleen or lymph node cells, obtained before transplant. V usage is TRBV7-3 and J usage is TRBJ2-5; 9 bases agree with TRBD2. CDR3 in DNA: TGTGCCAGCAGCCCGGGACTAGCTATGGAGACCCAGTACTTC. Translated, it gives CASSPGLAMETQYF.